These 13 T cell receptor beta chains originate from one sample sequenced in a study of early T cells in non-severe SARS-CoV-2 infection. TCRdb called the 5' RACE reads again in MiXCR, with one record for every CDR3 protein. The sample contains about 35,000 distinct CDR3 sequences, 5.8% of which appear only once. The sample taken for sequencing was whole blood. These TCRs come from an adult who was a healthcare worker with PCR-confirmed SARS-CoV-2 infection or an uninfected control (not recorded which).

This clonotype has a count of ten or more. The chain employs TRBV10-3 and TRBJ2-7, with 11 bases identical to TRBD2. The germline V gene encodes CDR1 ENHRY and CDR2 SYGVKD. The CDR3 is 14 amino acids. V lost 6 bases and J lost 3; bases outside the gene matches: 4. CDR3 loop: CAIRQGTSGYEQYF. The DNA of the CDR3 is TGTGCCATCAGACAGGGGACTAGCGGCTACGAGCAGTACTTC.

The chain combines TRBV5-1 with TRBJ2-1, with D tentatively TRBD2 (6 bases). V was shortened by 7 bases and J by 9 bases, with 20 bases between the two germline ends. CDR1 and CDR2 from the germline V gene are SGHRS and YFSETQ. CDR3 length: 14 residues. The CDR3 is CASGNPSGRVEQFF. The CDR3 DNA sequence: TGCGCCAGCGGAAACCCGAGCGGGCGGGTTGAGCAGTTCTTC.

This clonotype has a handful of counts. The chain recombines TRBV7-6 with TRBJ1-1; D gene uncertain. From germline, CDR1 is SGHVS and CDR2 FNYEAQ. V was trimmed by 6 bases and J by 2 bases, leaving 16 bases between them. The CDR3 covers 15 residues. The CDR3: CASSPTPRRNTEAFF. For the CDR3, the DNA is TGTGCCAGCAGTCCCACCCCGCGACGTAACACTGAAGCTTTCTTT.

This clonotype appeared many times. This rearrangement joins TRBV30 to TRBJ2-2; D gene uncertain. Trimming removed 5 bases from V and 1 base from J, with 2 bases in between. From germline, CDR1 is GTSNPN and CDR2 SVGIG (reference sequence). The CDR3 has 11 residues. CDR3 region: CAWLNTGELFF. As DNA, the CDR3 is TGTGCCTGGTTGAACACCGGGGAGCTGTTTTTT.

This clonotype showed up just a few times. The chain recombines TRBV11-3 with TRBJ2-2, with D unresolved. The CDR3 runs to 14 residues. Germline V gene lookup returns CDR1 SGHNT and CDR2 YENEEA. V was trimmed by 1 base and J by 7 bases, leaving 10 bases between them. The CDR3 reads CASSLGGTVGELFF. As DNA, the CDR3 is TGTGCCAGCAGCTTAGGAGGAACGGTCGGGGAGCTGTTTTTT.

Remarks on this clonotype: At one end, the junction sequence differs from germline, possibly due to a read error. V is TRBV18 and J is TRBJ2-2, with D tentatively TRBD1 (6 bases). Germline lookup yields CDR1 KGHSH and CDR2 LQKENI. The CDR3 covers 15 residues. The CDR3 nucleotides are TGTGTCAGCTCACCACCGAACAGGGCTACCGGGGAGCTGTTTTTT. Its protein is CVSSPPNRATGELFF. The full variable domain, completed using reference TRBV18 and TRBJ2-2, is NAGVMQNPRHLVRRRGQEARLRCSPMKGHSHVYWYRQLPEEGLKFMVYLQKENIIDESGMPKERFSAEFPKEGPSILRIQQVVRGDSAAYFCVSSPPNRATGELFFGEGSRLTVL.

This clonotype has a count of ten or more. The chain is built from TRBV30 and TRBJ2-1; 7 bases map to TRBD1. Germline V gene sequence: CDR1 GTSNPN, CDR2 SVGIG (reference sequence). The CDR3 runs to 13 residues. The V gene end was trimmed by 4 bases and the J gene end by 7 bases; junction bases not matched to a gene: 7. The CDR3 sequence: CAWNPSRGNEQFF. The CDR3 DNA reads TGTGCCTGGAATCCTAGCAGGGGGAATGAGCAGTTCTTC.

This clonotype appeared many times. The CDR3 DNA follows: TGTGCCAGCAGCATCCCACTAGCGGGGCGGACCGGGGAGCTGTTTTTT. It specifies CASSIPLAGRTGELFF. The rearrangement links TRBV7-8 to TRBJ2-2; TRBD2 aligns across 10 bases. V trimming: 5 bases; J trimming: 5 bases; junction bases outside the gene matches: 8. Germline V gene data show CDR1 as SGHVS and CDR2 as FQNEAQ. The CDR3 is 16 amino acids. The variable domain in full, completed from reference TRBV7-8 and TRBJ2-2, reads GAGVSQSPRYKVAKRGQDVALRCDPISGHVSLFWYQQALGQGPEFLTYFQNEAQLDKSGLPSDRFFAERPEGSVSTLKIQRTQQEDSAVYLCASSIPLAGRTGELFFGEGSRLTVL.

As regards this clonotype: A much larger clone lies a single base off, so this may be a read error. The chain links TRBV14 to TRBJ2-3, with D perhaps given as TRBD1 or TRBD2 (5 bases each). CDR1 SGHDN and CDR2 FVKESK come from the germline V gene. CDR3 length: 18 residues. Here the CDR3 DNA reads TGTGCCAGCAGCCAAGGGGACCCTTTCTCCTCCGTCACAGATATGCAGTATTTT. Encoded protein: CASSQGDPFSSVTDMQYF.

The CDR3 DNA reads TGTGCCAGCAGTTACAGTCCGGGACAGGGAGGATGCACCTTC. Translating it yields CASSYSPGQGGCTF. This chain joins TRBV6-2 or TRBV6-3 and TRBJ1-2; 9 bases agree with TRBD1. This CDR3 is built from 14 residues. Trimming took 2 bases from V and 13 from J; bases not matched to a gene: 11. From germline, CDR1 is MNHEY and CDR2 SVGEGT.

In this sample, this clonotype turned up many times. The rearrangement links TRBV18 to TRBJ1-2; no definite D call. The V and J ends lost 3 bases and 5 bases respectively, with 10 bases between them. Germline CDR1 is KGHSH and CDR2 is LQKENI. This CDR3 contains 13 residues. CDR3 in DNA: TGTGCCAGCTCACCGCTTATCACTTATGGCTACACCTTC. Its protein product is CASSPLITYGYTF.

This clonotype was detected many times. The chain links TRBV12-3 or TRBV12-4 to TRBJ1-4; 7 bases fit TRBD1. This CDR3 region has 13 residues. J lost 13 bases, V lost 8 bases, and 13 bases had no gene match. The CDR3 spells CASALGQVAGLFF. The DNA for the CDR3 is TGTGCCAGCGCCCTAGGACAGGTGGCGGGACTGTTTTTT.

There are many counts of this clonotype. The V and J genes are TRBV27 and TRBJ2-7, with TRBD1 matching 7 bases. Germline V gives CDR1 MNHEY, CDR2 SMNVEV (reference sequence). V lost 5 bases, J lost 2 bases, and 0 bases stayed unmatched. This CDR3 comprises 12 residues. CDR3 amino acids: CASSGTAYEQYF. In nucleotides, the CDR3 is TGTGCCAGCAGTGGGACAGCCTACGAGCAGTACTTC.